This T cell receptor (beta chain) appears in the sequencing data of a study of graft-versus-host responses after intestinal transplantation. Background on the study: Each transplant was multivisceral, liver-intestinal, or isolated intestinal. Findings and limits, study-wide: Within the allografts of patients who had graft-donor T cell macrochimerism, graft-versus-host to host-versus-graft clonal ratios were high. Detected in recipient marrow were GvH clones, some of which were first observed in ileum or blood.

Regarding this clone: The antigen remains undetermined.

Profiling relied on immunoSEQ multiplex PCR, and the TCRdb table lists in-frame clones only, not all of them. The sample yields under 90,000 clones, 92% seen once. CDR1 and CDR2 (germline): SGHDN, FVKESK. The CDR3 runs to 14 residues. The chain combines TRBV14 with TRBJ1-1; D is perhaps TRBD1 (5 bases). The sequences come from PBMCs, collected 98 days after intestinal transplantation. This receptor was identified in a human patient who received an intestinal transplant, so some T cells may come from the graft donor. The CDR3 sequence: CASKRGAQNTEAFF. CDR3 DNA: TGTGCGTCAAAGAGAGGGGCGCAGAACACTGAAGCTTTCTTT.